This T cell receptor (beta chain) was documented in a study of shared T cell receptors in the human thymus. Germline trimming cut 4 bases from V and 5 bases from J; bases unmatched to any gene: 16. Germline V CDR1 and CDR2: MNHEY, SMNVEV (reference sequence). CDR3 size: 17 residues. Some clones are missing from TCRdb's copy, which holds only in-frame ones; the method was immunoSEQ multiplex PCR. The table includes approximately 660,000 clones, approximately 87% detected once. The sample also formed part of further work on human thymus T cells. That source notes: Infants, healthy and Finnish, who were having corrective surgery for congenital heart defects served as donors. During corrective heart surgery, resections were taken, and the thymus tissue came from them. Thymic and blood repertoires seemed to favor certain V and J genes. There were highly overlapping thymic repertoires among unrelated individuals, as related research reported.

Sequencing was carried out using thymocytes. The gene calls are TRBV27 and TRBJ2-7, with 8 bases matching TRBD2. The sequence was collected from a boy less than two years old with a congenital heart defect. DNA for the CDR3: TGTGCCAGCAGTTCCCCTATCCAGTCGGGAGGGCCCCACGAGCAGTACTTC. It encodes CASSSPIQSGGPHEQYF.